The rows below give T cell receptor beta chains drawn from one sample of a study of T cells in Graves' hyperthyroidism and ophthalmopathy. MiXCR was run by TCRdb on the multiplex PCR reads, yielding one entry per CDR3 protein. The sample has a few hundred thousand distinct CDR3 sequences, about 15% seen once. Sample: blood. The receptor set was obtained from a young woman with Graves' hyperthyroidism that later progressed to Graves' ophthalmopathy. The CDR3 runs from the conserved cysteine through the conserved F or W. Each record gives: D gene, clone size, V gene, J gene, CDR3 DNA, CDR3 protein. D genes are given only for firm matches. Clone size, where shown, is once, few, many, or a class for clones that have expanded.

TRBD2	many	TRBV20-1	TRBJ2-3	TGCAGTGCTAGAGATACGGAACTAGCGGGGTCGACTAGCACAGATACGCAGTATTTT	CSARDTELAGSTSTDTQYF
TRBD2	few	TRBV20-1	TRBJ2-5	TGCAGTGCTACGAAAAGTAGCGGGAACGGGGAGACCCAGTACTTC	CSATKSSGNGETQYF
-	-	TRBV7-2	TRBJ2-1	TGTGCCAGCAGCTTCAGAACGAGCAATGAGCAGTTCTTC	CASSFRTSNEQFF
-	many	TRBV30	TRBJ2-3	TGTGCCTGGAGTGTACTGTCAGATACGCAGTATTTT	CAWSVLSDTQYF
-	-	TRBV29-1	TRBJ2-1	TGCAGCGTTGGGAGGGGAGGCTCCTACAATGAGCAGTTCTTC	CSVGRGGSYNEQFF
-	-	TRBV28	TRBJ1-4	TGTGCCAGCAGGGCGCCTGGGGGCGAAAAACTGTTTTTT	CASRAPGGEKLFF
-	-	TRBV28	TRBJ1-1	TGTGCCAGCAGTTCGCTCGGAGTATCAGCTTTCTTT	CASSSLGVSAFF
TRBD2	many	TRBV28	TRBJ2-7	TGTGCCAGCAGCCTCCTGGGGAGGGGAGAGCAGTACTTC	CASSLLGRGEQYF
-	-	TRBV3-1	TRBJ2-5	TGTGCCAGCAGAAGGTCAGGCGGGGAAGAGACCCAGTACTTC	CASRRSGGEETQYF
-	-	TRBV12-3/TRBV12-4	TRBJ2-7	TGTGCCAGCAGCGTATCCGCGGGGGACAGTTCCTACGAGCAGTACTTC	CASSVSAGDSSYEQYF
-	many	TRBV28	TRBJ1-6	TGTGCCAGCAATACCCGAGAGGAGCCCCTCCACTTT	CASNTREEPLHF
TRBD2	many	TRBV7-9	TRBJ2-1	TGTGCCAGCAGCTCTGGACTAGCGGGAGTTACCTACAATGAGCAGTTCTTC	CASSSGLAGVTYNEQFF
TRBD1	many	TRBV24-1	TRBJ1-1	TGTGCCACCAGCCAAACAGGGGACACTGAAGCTTTCTTT	CATSQTGDTEAFF
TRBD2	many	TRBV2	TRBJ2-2	TGTGCCAGCGGTAGCGGGAAGCAAGCCGGGGAGCTGTTTTTT	CASGSGKQAGELFF
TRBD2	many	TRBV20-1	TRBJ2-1	TGCAGTGCTAGTCGCCTAGCGGGAGTAGGCTCCTACAATGAGCAGTTCTTC	CSASRLAGVGSYNEQFF
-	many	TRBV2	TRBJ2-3	TGTGCCAGCAGTGAAGTAGCGTTAACAGATACGCAGTATTTT	CASSEVALTDTQYF
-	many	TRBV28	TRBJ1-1	TGTGCCAGCATGCGGGGGGACGAAAGACCTGAAGCTTTCTTT	CASMRGDERPEAFF
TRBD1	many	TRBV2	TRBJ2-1	TGTGCCAGCAGGCAACCAAGCCGGGACAGACTCTTC	CASRQPSRDRLF
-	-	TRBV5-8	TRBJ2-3	TGTGCCAGCAGCAGAGACAACGGGCAGATCACAGATACGCAGTATTTT	CASSRDNGQITDTQYF
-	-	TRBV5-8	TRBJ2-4	TGTGCCAGCAGCGTAAGGGACCGGGACGGAAACATTCAGTACTTC	CASSVRDRDGNIQYF
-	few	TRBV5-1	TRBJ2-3	TGCGCCAGCAGCTTGGTGCCAGGCTGGGATACGCAGTATTTT	CASSLVPGWDTQYF
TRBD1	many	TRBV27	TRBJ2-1	TGTGCCAGCAGTGTCGGGACAGGGGCCTACAATGAGCAGTTCTTC	CASSVGTGAYNEQFF
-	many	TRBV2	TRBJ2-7	TGTGCCAGCAACAAGGGCGGGTATGAGAGCGAGCAGTACTTC	CASNKGGYESEQYF
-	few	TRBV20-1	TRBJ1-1	TGCAGTGCTAGAGATAATCTCCGATCTGAAGCTTTCTTT	CSARDNLRSEAFF
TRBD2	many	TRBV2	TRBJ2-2	TGTGCCAGCAGCGTTAGCGGGAGGGCCCCCGGGGAGCTGTTTTTT	CASSVSGRAPGELFF
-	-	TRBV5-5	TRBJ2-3	TGTGCCAGCAGCTGGGACCCATCCACAGATACGCAGTATTTT	CASSWDPSTDTQYF
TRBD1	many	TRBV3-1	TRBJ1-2	TGTGCCAGCAGCACCCCAGGGGGCGGTTATGGCTACACCTTC	CASSTPGGGYGYTF
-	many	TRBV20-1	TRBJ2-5	TGCAGTGCTAGACCTTTTTCGACCCAAGAGACCCAGTACTTC	CSARPFSTQETQYF
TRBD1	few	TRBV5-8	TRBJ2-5	TGTGCCAGCAGCTTGGGACAGGGGTCCGAGGAGACCCAGTACTTC	CASSLGQGSEETQYF
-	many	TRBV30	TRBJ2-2	TGTGCCTGGGTGGGGGCCGGGGAGCTGTTTTTT	CAWVGAGELFF
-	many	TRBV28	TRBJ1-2	TGTGCCAGCAGTTCCCAGAACTATGGCTACACCTTC	CASSSQNYGYTF
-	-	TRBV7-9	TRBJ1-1	TGTGCCAGCAGCTTTCAGGGAGGAAGGAACACTGAAGCTTTCTTT	CASSFQGGRNTEAFF
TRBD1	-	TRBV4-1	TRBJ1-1	TGCGCCAGCAGCCAAGCGCCGGACAGGGAAGCTTTCTTT	CASSQAPDREAFF
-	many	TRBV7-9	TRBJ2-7	TGTGCAATACTAGTATCCCCTCCCTACGAGCAGTACTTC	CAILVSPPYEQYF
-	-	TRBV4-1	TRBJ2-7	TGCGCCAGCAGCCAGACAGGTGGCGACTACGAGCAGTACTTC	CASSQTGGDYEQYF
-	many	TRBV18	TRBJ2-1	TGTGCCAGCTCACCACAGGCTAGCGCCGGCAATGAGCAGTTCTTC	CASSPQASAGNEQFF
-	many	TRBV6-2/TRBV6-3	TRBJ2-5	TGTGCCAGCAGTTACAGGAATAGGGCCCAAGCGACCCAGTACTTC	CASSYRNRAQATQYF
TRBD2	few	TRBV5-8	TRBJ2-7	TGTGCCAGCAAGCAGCTTATGTCGCGGAGGACTAGCACCTACGAGCAGTACTTC	CASKQLMSRRTSTYEQYF
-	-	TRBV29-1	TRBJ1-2	TGCAGCGTTAAGGGGTATTTTGGCTACACCTTC	CSVKGYFGYTF
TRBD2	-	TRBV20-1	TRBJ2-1	TGCAGTGCTTCCGGGACTAGCGGGATATATGTGTCCTACAATGAGCAGTTCTTC	CSASGTSGIYVSYNEQFF
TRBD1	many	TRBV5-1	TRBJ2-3	TGCGCCAGCAGCCGACAGGGAGGCACAGATACGCAGTATTTT	CASSRQGGTDTQYF